This record covers a single TCR beta chain. Only in-frame clones appear in the TCRdb table, and some are missing; sequencing was by immunoSEQ multiplex PCR. This table holds about 44,000 clones, over 75% found once. These data are taken from a study of control samples from healthy donors and cancer patients. This CDR3 comprises 14 residues. Germline V gives CDR1 SGHTA, CDR2 FQGNSA. Trimming removed 1 base from V and 4 bases from J, with 10 bases in between. The chain is built from TRBV7-2 and TRBJ2-5; possibly TRBD1 or TRBD2 for D (5 bases each). The sample was PBMCs. This TCR was recovered from a woman aged 60-70 years with lung cancer. CDR3 sequence: CASSLGGRGETQYF. Here the CDR3 DNA reads TGTGCCAGCAGCTTAGGGGGACGTGGAGAGACCCAGTACTTC. The variable domain in full, completed from reference TRBV7-2 and TRBJ2-5, reads GAGVSQSPSNKVTEKGKDVELRCDPISGHTALYWYRQSLGQGLEFLIYFQGNSAPDKSGLPSDRFSAERTGGSVSTLTIQRTQQEDSAVYLCASSLGGRGETQYFGPGTRLLVL.